This T cell receptor (beta chain) was identified in a study of cytomegalovirus exposure and HLA in healthy donors. Study results and limitations: TCR beta V- and J-gene trimming was later associated with a missense DCLRE1C variant. The Asian-associated ancestry cluster reportedly had fewer N-insertions than the approximately 700-donor mean in a later analysis.

The PCR made use of 60 Vbeta and 13 Jbeta primers. The protocol was immunoSEQ multiplex PCR, while the TCRdb copy is restricted to in-frame clones and leaves out a portion. The table lists some 150,000 clones, approximately 80% of them singletons. Remarks on this clone: The antigen is undetermined.

The sample taken for sequencing was PBMCs. The origin of this receptor is a man aged 30 to 39 in good health and CMV-seropositive.

This CDR3 reads CAWNSPGLGGTEAFF. For the CDR3, the DNA is TGTGCCTGGAACTCCCCGGGCTTGGGGGGCACTGAAGCTTTCTTT. This chain connects TRBV30 to TRBJ1-1, with D tentatively TRBD1 (5 bases). The V gene lost 4 bases and the J gene lost 4 bases, with 19 bases spanning the gap. Germline values: CDR1 GTSNPN, CDR2 SVGIG (reference sequence). The CDR3 runs to 15 residues.